A selection of T cell receptor beta chains follows, all from one sample in a study of cytomegalovirus exposure and HLA in healthy donors. Some clones are missing from TCRdb's copy, which holds only in-frame ones; the method was immunoSEQ multiplex PCR. This repertoire shows around 87,000 clones, 81% found once; its top ten account for about 1.2%. Sequenced material: PBMCs. Receptor source: a girl aged 2-10 years in good health and CMV-seropositive. CDR3s include the opening cysteine and the closing phenylalanine or tryptophan. The D gene is left open where the match is weak. Rows may omit the clone size; those that give it use once, few, many or a size class.

D gene,V gene,clone size,J gene,CDR3 DNA,CDR3 protein
TRBD1,TRBV5-6,NA,TRBJ1-4,TGTGCCAGCTCACTAAGGACAGGGCAAAAACTGTTTTTT,CASSLRTGQKLFF
TRBD1,TRBV10-3,NA,TRBJ2-2,TGTGCCATCAGGGAACAGGGGGGCGGCACCGGGGAGCTGTTTTTT,CAIREQGGGTGELFF
TRBD2,TRBV4-2,NA,TRBJ2-3,TGTGCCAGCAGCCAAGAAGGTACACTAGCGAATACGCAGTATTTT,CASSQEGTLANTQYF
TRBD1,TRBV27,NA,TRBJ2-7,TGTGCCAGCAGTTACCGACAGGGGACCTACGAGCAGTACTTC,CASSYRQGTYEQYF
NA,TRBV6-5,NA,TRBJ2-3,TGTGCCAGCAGTTACGGGAGTTCCCCCACAGATACGCAGTATTTT,CASSYGSSPTDTQYF
NA,TRBV5-1,NA,TRBJ1-1,TGCGCCAGCAGCTCTAGGGGTCCTGAAGCTTTCTTT,CASSSRGPEAFF
TRBD1,TRBV27,NA,TRBJ2-3,TGTGCCAGCGGAAACAGGGGTATGAGAGATACGCAGTATTTT,CASGNRGMRDTQYF
NA,TRBV10-2,once,TRBJ1-5,TGCGCCAGCAGGGAACGGGGTTATGGCCGCAATCAGCCCCAGCATTTT,CASRERGYGRNQPQHF
NA,TRBV4-1,NA,TRBJ2-7,TGCGCCAGCAGCCAAGGCGGACAGTCCTACGAGCAGTACTTC,CASSQGGQSYEQYF
TRBD2,TRBV10-2,once,TRBJ2-7,TGCGCCAGCAGTGATGGAGGCTTTGCGGGAGAGGATGAGCAGTACTTC,CASSDGGFAGEDEQYF
TRBD1,TRBV28,NA,TRBJ2-1,TGTGCCAGCAGTTTATGGGTGAGGGACAGGGCGCCGGGTGAGCAGTTCTTC,CASSLWVRDRAPGEQFF
NA,TRBV27,NA,TRBJ2-1,TGTGCCAGCAGTTTAGAGGGTGAGCAGTTCTTC,CASSLEGEQFF
NA,TRBV9,NA,TRBJ2-3,TGTGCCAGCAGCGCCCACAGAGACACAGATACGCAGTATTTT,CASSAHRDTDTQYF
NA,TRBV30,NA,TRBJ2-7,TGTGCCTGGAGAGGAGGGCTCGAGCAGTACTTC,CAWRGGLEQYF
NA,TRBV30,NA,TRBJ2-5,TGTGCCTGGAGTTCGGTAAAAGAGACCCAGTACTTC,CAWSSVKETQYF
NA,TRBV30,NA,TRBJ1-1,TGTGCCTGGAATCGTCGGACTGAAGCTTTCTTT,CAWNRRTEAFF
NA,TRBV30,NA,TRBJ2-2,TGTGCCTGGACCTGGACTTGGGAGATCACCGGGGAGCTGTTTTTT,CAWTWTWEITGELFF
NA,TRBV9,NA,TRBJ2-7,TGTGCCAGCAGCCCGGGAGTAGGATATGGCGAGCAGTACTTC,CASSPGVGYGEQYF
TRBD1,TRBV27,NA,TRBJ1-2,TGTGCCAGCAGTCGCAGGGGGGGGACAGGAGATGGCTACACCTTC,CASSRRGGTGDGYTF
NA,TRBV5-1,few,TRBJ2-1,TGCGCCAGCAGCTTGGCCATCTTC,CASSLAIF
TRBD1,TRBV28,few,TRBJ1-2,TGTGCCAGCAGCTCACGAGGGACAGGGGGCATTATCTATGGCTACACCTTC,CASSSRGTGGIIYGYTF
TRBD2,TRBV9,NA,TRBJ2-2,TGTGCCAGCAGCGAAACGACTAGCGGGAGGTGGGGCACCGGGGAGCTGTTTTTT,CASSETTSGRWGTGELFF